Sequencing of this TCR beta chain was carried out in a study of T-cell reconstitution after alpha-beta-depleted transplantation in children. Only a few counts were recorded for this clonotype. This CDR3 is built from 13 residues. The germline gives CDR1 SGHRS, CDR2 YFSETQ. V gave up 4 bases and J gave up 7 bases, with 11 bases separating them. The library targeted TCRbeta and was prepared with unique molecular identifiers. TCRdb re-called the PCR reads through MiXCR, storing one row per CDR3 protein. This table holds a few hundred thousand distinct CDR3 sequences, 13% found once. The origin of this receptor is a human donor who donated a stem cell graft to a child with Fanconi anemia. V and J are TRBV5-1 and TRBJ1-4; weak D call: TRBD1 (5 bases). This specimen was PBMCs, taken from the stem cell graft. In DNA form, the CDR3 reads TGCGCCAGCAGCCCGGGACTAGGTGAAAAACTGTTTTTT. It translates to CASSPGLGEKLFF.